This is a list of T cell receptor beta chains from one sample in a study of CD8 T cells in ankylosing spondylitis. Each CDR3 protein gets one entry after TCRdb re-called the 5' RACE reads with MiXCR. The table lists 250,000 or so distinct CDR3 sequences, 18% of them singletons. The sample was blood, either unsorted or a sorted T cell fraction (not recorded which). These receptor sequences come from a male donor with ankylosing spondylitis or in good health (not recorded which). The CDR3 runs from the conserved cysteine through the conserved F or W. D genes are given only for firm matches. Some rows have no size entry. The others give once, few or many, or a class for an expanded clone.

>16|TRBJ2-2|TRBV29-1|NA|NA
CSVNAPSEGHTGELFF
TGCAGCGTTAACGCCCCGAGCGAGGGACACACCGGGGAGCTGTTTTTT
>16|TRBJ2-3|TRBV19|NA|NA
CASGEQSGLSTDTQYF
TGTGCCAGTGGCGAACAGAGCGGGCTTAGCACAGATACGCAGTATTTT
>16|TRBJ2-7|TRBV15|NA|few
CATSRDPIYTDYEQYF
TGTGCCACCAGCAGAGACCCAATTTATACAGACTACGAGCAGTACTTC
>14|TRBJ1-1|TRBV27|NA|few
CASAYAGQNTEAFF
TGTGCCAGCGCTTACGCCGGGCAGAACACTGAAGCTTTCTTT
>15|TRBJ1-5|TRBV4-1|NA|few
CASSQVTGGNQPQHF
TGCGCCAGCAGCCAAGTTACGGGGGGAAATCAGCCCCAGCATTTT
>18|TRBJ2-7|TRBV20-1|NA|many
CSARDREYGLASSYEQYF
TGCAGTGCTAGAGATCGGGAGTACGGGCTAGCCAGCTCCTACGAGCAGTACTTC
>17|TRBJ2-1|TRBV6-1|TRBD1|NA
CASSGEAGTGFYNEQFF
TGTGCCAGCAGCGGGGAGGCCGGGACAGGGTTCTACAATGAGCAGTTCTTC
>16|TRBJ2-1|TRBV3-1|TRBD2|few
CASSQDVTSGNNEQFF
TGTGCCAGCAGCCAAGATGTGACTAGCGGGAACAATGAGCAGTTCTTC
>17|TRBJ2-1|TRBV7-9|NA|few
CASSSLPGVEETPEQFF
TGTGCCAGCAGCTCCCTACCCGGGGTCGAGGAGACCCCTGAGCAGTTCTTC
>15|TRBJ2-5|TRBV5-4|NA|few
CASSSGATYQETQYF
TGTGCCAGCAGCTCAGGGGCGACGTACCAAGAGACCCAGTACTTC
>12|TRBJ2-7|TRBV4-1|NA|few
CASRGGANEQYF
TGCGCCAGCAGGGGGGGGGCTAACGAGCAGTACTTC
>16|TRBJ2-7|TRBV25-1|NA|many
CASSELEAVYSYEQYF
TGTGCCAGCAGTGAACTAGAAGCGGTATACTCCTACGAGCAGTACTTC
>13|TRBJ2-7|TRBV7-2|NA|few
CASRWDISYEQYF
TGTGCCAGCAGGTGGGACATCTCCTACGAGCAGTACTTC
>15|TRBJ2-7|TRBV4-1|NA|NA
CASSQDPGGSSEQYF
TGCGCCAGCAGCCAAGATCCTGGGGGGTCCTCCGAGCAGTACTTC
>15|TRBJ2-2|TRBV9|TRBD2|NA
CASSALAGGPGELFF
TGTGCCAGCAGCGCCCTAGCGGGAGGGCCCGGGGAGCTGTTTTTT
>15|TRBJ2-1|TRBV7-2|NA|many
CASRAGRGSYNEQFF
TGTGCCAGCAGGGCTGGCCGGGGGTCCTACAATGAGCAGTTCTTC
>17|TRBJ2-2|TRBV9|TRBD2|few
CASSDPISGKRAGELFF
TGTGCCAGCAGCGACCCGATTAGCGGGAAACGGGCCGGGGAGCTGTTTTTT
>14|TRBJ2-7|TRBV5-1|NA|NA
CASSLATVTYEQYF
TGCGCCAGCAGCTTGGCGACAGTCACCTACGAGCAGTACTTC
>15|TRBJ2-5|TRBV4-1|TRBD2|NA
CASSPRFGGRETQYF
TGCGCCAGCAGCCCCCGTTTTGGCGGGAGGGAGACCCAGTACTTC
>16|TRBJ2-2|TRBV5-6|NA|few
CASSETSASNTGELFF
TGTGCCAGCAGCGAGACTAGTGCCTCTAACACCGGGGAGCTGTTTTTT
>20|TRBJ1-5|TRBV21-1|NA|NA
CASSRSTRVGSGISNQPQHF
NA
>14|TRBJ2-3|TRBV3-1|NA|NA
CASSQDPSTDTQYF
TGTGCCAGCAGCCAAGACCCGAGCACAGATACGCAGTATTTT
>13|TRBJ2-1|TRBV7-9|NA|NA
CASSSLARDEQFF
TGTGCCAGCAGCTCCTTGGCCCGGGATGAGCAGTTCTTC
>17|TRBJ2-2|TRBV7-3|NA|NA
CASSLGGDTANTGELFF
TGTGCCAGCAGCTTAGGCGGGGACACCGCGAACACCGGGGAGCTGTTTTTT
>15|TRBJ2-1|TRBV28|NA|NA
CASSPIGQLNNEQFF
TGTGCCAGCAGTCCGATAGGTCAGCTAAACAATGAGCAGTTCTTC
>12|TRBJ1-1|TRBV6-5|TRBD1|few
CASSDRGTEAFF
TGTGCCAGCAGCGACAGGGGAACTGAAGCTTTCTTT
>16|TRBJ2-1|TRBV7-2|NA|NA
CASSLVTGVGLNEQFF
TGTGCCAGCAGCTTAGTTACGGGAGTAGGGCTCAATGAGCAGTTCTTC
>16|TRBJ1-2|TRBV4-1|NA|few
CASSLSQGSPNYGYTF
TGCGCCAGCAGCCTTTCCCAGGGGTCCCCTAACTATGGCTACACCTTC
>16|TRBJ2-1|TRBV7-2|TRBD1|NA
CASSSRQGVTYNEQFF
TGTGCCAGCAGCTCAAGACAGGGCGTTACCTACAATGAGCAGTTCTTC
>16|TRBJ1-5|TRBV15|TRBD1|few
CATSRRGTGGNQPQHF
TGTGCCACCAGCAGGAGGGGGACAGGGGGCAATCAGCCCCAGCATTTT
>17|TRBJ2-1|TRBV12-5|NA|NA
CASGSSSGTGTYNEQFF
TGTGCTAGTGGTTCCTCATCCGGGACGGGGACCTACAATGAGCAGTTCTTC
>15|TRBJ2-7|TRBV7-9|NA|NA
CASSLVPAGSYEQYF
TGTGCCAGCAGCTTAGTCCCGGCTGGCTCCTACGAGCAGTACTTC
>14|TRBJ2-5|TRBV29-1|TRBD1|NA
CSVDGTGAGETQYF
TGCAGCGTTGATGGGACAGGGGCGGGGGAGACCCAGTACTTC
>17|TRBJ2-5|TRBV7-8|NA|few
CASSRILRGRGDETQYF
TGTGCCAGCAGCCGTATCCTGCGAGGGAGGGGGGATGAGACCCAGTACTTC
>16|TRBJ2-2|TRBV7-3|NA|few
CASSLRRNANTGELFF
TGTGCCAGCAGCTTACGCAGGAACGCGAACACCGGGGAGCTGTTTTTT
>14|TRBJ2-7|TRBV28|TRBD2|NA
CASSFWTSSYEQYF
TGTGCCAGCAGTTTTTGGACTAGTTCCTACGAGCAGTACTTC
>15|TRBJ1-2|TRBV2|TRBD1|NA
CAREAGTAANYGYTF
TGTGCCAGGGAAGCTGGGACAGCAGCTAACTATGGCTACACCTTC
>14|TRBJ1-1|TRBV4-1|NA|few
CASSLSGGNTEAFF
TGCGCCAGCAGCCTAAGTGGGGGGAACACTGAAGCTTTCTTT
>18|TRBJ1-6|TRBV20-1|NA|few
CSAREVDTGLYSNSPLHF
TGCAGTGCTAGAGAAGTCGACACCGGATTATATAGTAATTCACCCCTCCACTTT
>16|TRBJ2-7|TRBV28|TRBD2|many
CASLTGLAGRDSEQYF
TGTGCCAGCCTAACCGGACTAGCGGGAAGAGATAGTGAGCAGTACTTC